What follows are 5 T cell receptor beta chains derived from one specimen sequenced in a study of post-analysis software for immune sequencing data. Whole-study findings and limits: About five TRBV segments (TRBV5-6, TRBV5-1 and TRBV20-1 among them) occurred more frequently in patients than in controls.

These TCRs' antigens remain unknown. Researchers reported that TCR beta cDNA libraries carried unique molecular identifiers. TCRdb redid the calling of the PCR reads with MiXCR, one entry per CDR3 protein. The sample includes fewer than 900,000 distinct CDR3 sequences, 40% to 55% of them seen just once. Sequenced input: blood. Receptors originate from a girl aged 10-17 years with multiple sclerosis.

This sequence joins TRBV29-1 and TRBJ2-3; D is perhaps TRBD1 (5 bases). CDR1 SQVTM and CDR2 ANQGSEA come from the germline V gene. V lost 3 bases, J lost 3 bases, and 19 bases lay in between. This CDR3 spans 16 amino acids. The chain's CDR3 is CSVEGSGQGRTDTQYF. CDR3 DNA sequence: TGCAGCGTTGAGGGTAGTGGGCAGGGCCGGACAGATACGCAGTATTTT.

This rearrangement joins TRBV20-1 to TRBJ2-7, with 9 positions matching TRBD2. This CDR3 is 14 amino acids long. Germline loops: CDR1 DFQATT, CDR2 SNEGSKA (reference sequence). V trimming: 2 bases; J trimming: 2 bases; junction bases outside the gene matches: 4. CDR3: CSARLAGSTYEQYF. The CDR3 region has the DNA TGCAGTGCTAGACTAGCGGGATCTACCTACGAGCAGTACTTC.

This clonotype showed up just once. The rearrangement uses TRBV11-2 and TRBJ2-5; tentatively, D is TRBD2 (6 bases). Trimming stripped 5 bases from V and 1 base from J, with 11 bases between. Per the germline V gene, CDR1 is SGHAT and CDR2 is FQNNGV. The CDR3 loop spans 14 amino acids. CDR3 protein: CASSTERAQETQYF. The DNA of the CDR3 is TGTGCCAGCAGCACCGAGCGGGCCCAAGAGACCCAGTACTTC.

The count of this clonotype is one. CDR3 in amino acids: CASSSIGGFSTDTQYF. In nucleotides, the CDR3 is TGTGCCAGCAGCTCCATAGGGGGATTCAGCACAGATACGCAGTATTTT. The rearrangement links TRBV7-9 to TRBJ2-3; D possibly corresponds to TRBD1 (6 bases). Between the trimmed V and J ends, which lost 4 bases and 0 bases, there was a span of 14 bases. Germline-derived CDR1 and CDR2 are SEHNR and FQNEAQ (reference sequence). CDR3 size: 16 residues.

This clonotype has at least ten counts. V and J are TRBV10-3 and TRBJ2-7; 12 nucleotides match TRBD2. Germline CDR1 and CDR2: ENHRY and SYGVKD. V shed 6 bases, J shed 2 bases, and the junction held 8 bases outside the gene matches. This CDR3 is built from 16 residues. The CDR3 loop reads CAISASGRGIAYEQYF. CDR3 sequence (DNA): TGTGCCATCAGCGCTAGCGGGAGGGGTATAGCCTACGAGCAGTACTTC.